A single sample is the source of the 22 T cell receptor beta chains below, sequenced in a study of blood T cells in healthy people across ages. Alongside a J-beta primer mix, a sample-barcoded 5' primer served in a second PCR lasting about 7 to 11 cycles. TCRdb itself ran the 5' RACE reads through MiXCR, one entry per CDR3 protein. The sample consists of 800,000 to 1,300,000 distinct CDR3 sequences, 20% to 25% of them appearing once. This sample also appeared in a second study, on T cells of mothers and their children.

The sequenced material came from blood. These receptor sequences come from a girl between 2 and 10 years old in good health.

This chain uses TRBV5-8 with TRBJ2-1; D remains unclear. The J call may be incorrect, as the DNA end agrees better with TRBJ2-7. Germline V gene lookup returns CDR1 SGHTS and CDR2 YDEGEE. The CDR3 is made up of 14 amino acids. The DNA of the CDR3 is TGTGCCAGCAGGAACCCGACCCGGCTCTACGAGCAGTACTTC. Amino acids: CASRNPTRLYEQYF.

V and J are TRBV20-1 and TRBJ2-4; either TRBD1 or TRBD2 may supply D (6 bases each). Germline V CDR1 and CDR2: DFQATT, SNEGSKA (reference sequence). The CDR3 spans 15 residues. The ends were cut back, 5 bases at V and 2 bases at J, with 16 bases in the middle. CDR3 amino acids: CSALLRGTSKNIQYF. Here the CDR3 DNA reads TGCAGTGCTCTCCTTAGGGGGACTTCCAAAAACATTCAGTACTTC.

This chain uses TRBV20-1 with TRBJ1-1, with 11 bases fitting TRBD1. CDR3 size: 14 residues. V lost 6 bases and J lost 10; bases outside the gene matches: 13. CDR1 DFQATT and CDR2 SNEGSKA come from the germline V gene (reference sequence). CDR3 loop: CSAAPGQGETGAFF. The CDR3 DNA reads as TGCAGTGCGGCCCCGGGACAGGGGGAAACGGGAGCTTTCTTT.

Notes on this clonotype: The junction departs from germline at one end; a sequencing error may be responsible. V and J are TRBV6-6 and TRBJ2-2; tentatively, D is TRBD1 or TRBD2 (5 bases each). CDR3 size: 12 residues. Germline CDR1 is MNHNY and CDR2 is SVGAGI (reference sequence). This CDR3 reads CASSRGTVELFF. CDR3 DNA sequence: TGTGCCAGCAGTCGTGGGACCGTGGAGCTGTTTTTT.

The CDR3 region has the DNA TGTGCCAGCTCACCCGAGGGGACAGTGCAAGAGACCCAGTACTTC. Its protein product is CASSPEGTVQETQYF. The chain combines TRBV18 with TRBJ2-5; 7 nucleotides align to TRBD1. Trimming took 3 bases from V and 2 from J; bases not matched to a gene: 6. CDR1 is KGHSH, CDR2 LQKENI, per germline. The CDR3 runs to 15 residues.

This clonotype has only a few counts. This chain uses TRBV14 with TRBJ2-7; unclear D gene. V gave up 3 bases and J gave up 3 bases, with 12 bases separating them. The CDR3 length is 14 residues. The germline V gene has CDR1 SGHDN and CDR2 FVKESK. CDR3 residues: CASSHHGKLYEQYF. CDR3 nucleotide sequence: TGTGCCAGCAGCCACCATGGGAAGCTCTACGAGCAGTACTTC.

This clonotype showed up just a few times. This chain uses TRBV6-5 with TRBJ2-5; 12 nucleotides agree with TRBD1. CDR3 length: 14 amino acids. Germline CDR1 is MNHEY and CDR2 is SVGAGI. V shed 7 bases and J 11 bases; nucleotides not matched to a gene: 11. CDR3 loop: CASKGPGQGAAQYF. As DNA, the CDR3 is TGTGCCAGCAAGGGACCGGGACAGGGGGCTGCGCAGTACTTC.

This clonotype was observed a few times. The chain has TRBV7-2 and TRBJ2-5, with TRBD2 matching over 7 bases. Germline CDR1 and CDR2: SGHTA and FQGNSA. There are 17 residues in the CDR3. V lost 1 base to trimming and J lost 3 bases; unmatched junction nucleotides: 11. The chain's CDR3 is CASSLDWAAGTEETQYF. CDR3 coding DNA: TGTGCCAGCAGCTTAGATTGGGCAGCGGGAACGGAAGAGACCCAGTACTTC.

The chain uses TRBV11-3 and TRBJ2-7; tentatively, D is TRBD2 (5 bases). The CDR3 is made up of 15 amino acids. V lost 2 bases, J lost 2 bases, and 13 bases lay in between. Germline V gene sequence: CDR1 SGHNT, CDR2 YENEEA. In DNA, the CDR3 is TGTGCCAGCAGCTTACTAGGGAGAGGGCCCTACGAGCAGTACTTC. This encodes CASSLLGRGPYEQYF. Looking up the rest from reference TRBV11-3 and TRBJ2-7 gives the full variable domain: EAGVVQSPRYKIIEKKQPVAFWCNPISGHNTLYWYLQNLGQGPELLIRYENEEAVDDSQLPKDRFSAERLKGVDSTLKIQPAELGDSAVYLCASSLLGRGPYEQYFGPGTRLTVT.

The rearrangement links TRBV20-1 to TRBJ2-1; D is tentatively TRBD1 or TRBD2 (5 bases each). The CDR3 has 13 residues. V shed 7 bases and J shed 7 bases, with 17 bases lying between them. Germline-derived CDR1 and CDR2 are DFQATT and SNEGSKA (reference sequence). CDR3 nucleotide sequence: TGCAGTGTAACCATTCCGGGGCCTAATGAGCAGTTCTTC. The encoded protein is CSVTIPGPNEQFF.

The gene calls are TRBV6-6 and TRBJ2-5; 8 bases agree with TRBD1. Germline CDR1 is MNHNY and CDR2 is SVGAGI (reference sequence). The CDR3 covers 13 residues. After removal of 5 bases from V and 5 bases from J, the junction contained 4 bases not matched to a gene. In DNA form, the CDR3 reads TGTGCCAGCAGTCGCAGGGGGCTGGAGACCCAGTACTTC. It translates to CASSRRGLETQYF.

This clonotype was detected a few times. This rearrangement joins TRBV28 to TRBJ2-5, with D tentatively TRBD2 (5 bases). TRBJ2-1 matches the DNA end more closely, so the J call is doubtful. Germline CDR1 reads MDHEN; CDR2 reads SYDVKM. This CDR3 spans 11 amino acids. CDR3 bases: TGTGCCAGCAGGGACTGGAATGAGCAGTTCTTC. As protein: CASRDWNEQFF.

CDR3 sequence: CASRPGQGTYSGNTIYF. CDR3 sequence (DNA): TGTGCCAGCAGACCGGGACAGGGGACGTACTCTGGAAACACCATATATTTT. The V call is TRBV6-1, the J call TRBJ1-3; 10 nucleotides align to TRBD1. The V and J ends lost 6 bases and 0 bases, in that order; junction bases with no gene match: 8. The germline gives CDR1 MNHNS, CDR2 SASEGT. The CDR3 is 17 amino acids.

This clonotype has just a few counts. The rearrangement uses TRBV5-1 and TRBJ2-7; no definite D call. The CDR3 spans 12 residues. Germline values: CDR1 SGHRS, CDR2 YFSETQ. Between the trimmed V and J ends, which lost 0 bases and 7 bases, there was a span of 8 bases. DNA for the CDR3: TGCGCCAGCAGCTTGGCCGATGGGGAGCAGTACTTC. Translated: CASSLADGEQYF.

J is TRBJ1-2 and V is TRBV3-1, with 8 bases identical to TRBD1. Germline CDR1 LGHDT, CDR2 YNNKEL (reference sequence). J lost 14 bases, V lost 4 bases, and 15 bases had no gene match. The CDR3 consists of 14 residues. In DNA form, the CDR3 reads TGTGCCAGCAGCCCCTCCTCATTTACAGGGGGGTATACCTTC. Translating gives CASSPSSFTGGYTF.

The rearrangement joins TRBV5-1 to TRBJ2-5; 9 bases are a match to TRBD1. Per the germline V gene, CDR1 is SGHRS and CDR2 is YFSETQ. The CDR3 totals 16 residues. The J segment lost 5 bases and the V segment lost 1 base, leaving 9 bases of the junction unmatched. The CDR3 is CASSLSPGQGSETQYF. The CDR3 DNA follows: TGCGCCAGCAGCTTGTCACCGGGACAGGGTTCGGAGACCCAGTACTTC.

The rearrangement links TRBV15 to TRBJ2-1; tentative D call: TRBD2 (5 bases). The end of the DNA aligns better with TRBJ2-5, so the J call may be wrong. The CDR3 consists of 17 residues. CDR1 LNHNV and CDR2 YYDKDF come from the germline V gene (reference sequence). The DNA for the CDR3 is TGTGCCACCAGCAGAGACAAACTAGTCCTAGGCCAAGAGACCCAGTACTTC. Translated, it gives CATSRDKLVLGQETQYF.

In this sample, this clonotype turned up a few times. The chain uses TRBV7-2 and TRBJ2-4; no firm D call. V lost 4 bases to trimming and J lost 8 bases, with 15 bases between them. The CDR3 covers 14 residues. Germline-derived CDR1 and CDR2 are SGHTA and FQGNSA. CDR3 amino acids: CASSSRAVGYIQYF. The DNA for the CDR3 is TGTGCCAGCAGCTCAAGGGCGGTCGGGTACATTCAGTACTTC.

The chain has TRBV3-1 and TRBJ1-4; D may be TRBD1 (5 bases). The germline V gene has CDR1 LGHDT and CDR2 YNNKEL (reference sequence). V dropped 6 bases and J dropped 8 bases, with 16 bases sitting between them. There are 14 residues in the CDR3. CDR3 in DNA: TGTGCCAGCAGTTTTGGGGGAGCTGGCGAAAAACTGTTTTTT. This codes for CASSFGGAGEKLFF.

This clonotype was counted only a few times. A single base separates this from a much larger clone, so it may be a read error. This rearrangement joins TRBV11-3 to TRBJ1-2, with 7 bases aligning to TRBD1. V gave up 3 bases and J gave up 3 bases; unmatched junction bases: 1. The CDR3 length is 13 residues. Germline V CDR1 and CDR2: SGHNT, YENEEA. The CDR3 is CASSFDRDYGYTF. The CDR3 region has the DNA TGTGCCAGCAGCTTCGACAGGGACTATGGCTACACCTTC.

This chain joins TRBV7-9 and TRBJ2-7; D tentatively reads TRBD1 or TRBD2 (5 bases each). Germline CDR1 SEHNR, CDR2 FQNEAQ (reference sequence). The CDR3 length is 17 residues. Trimming left V 5 bases short and J 2 bases short, with 22 bases between. The CDR3 region has the DNA TGTGCCAGCAGCCCATCCGGGACCGAAGACTTCACCTACGAGCAGTACTTC. Amino acids: CASSPSGTEDFTYEQYF.

This clonotype turned up a few times. V is TRBV21-1 and J is TRBJ2-5; the D call TRBD2 from the table was never checked on the DNA. TRBV21-1 is designated a pseudogene. The CDR3 contains 15 residues. Written as DNA, the CDR3 is TGTGTCAGCAGCAACGGCGGGAGGGCCTGGGAGACCCAGTACTTC. Amino acid sequence: CVSSNGGRAWETQYF.